The 30 T cell receptor beta chains reported below all come from one sample, sequenced in a study of blood T cells in healthy people across ages. A second PCR, run for about 7 to 11 cycles, used a sample-barcoded 5' primer plus a J-beta primer mix. TCRdb used MiXCR to reprocess the 5' RACE reads, holding one entry per CDR3 protein. The data contain about 640,000 distinct CDR3 sequences, less than 45% of them seen just once; the ten biggest clones take up 30%. Sequencing was performed on blood. Receptor source: a man of 80 years or more in good health.

In its sample, this clonotype was seen a few times. This sequence joins TRBV30 and TRBJ2-7; D is ambiguous. Germline assignment: CDR1 GTSNPN and CDR2 SVGIG (reference sequence). The CDR3 has 13 amino acids. With 2 bases removed from V and 0 bases from J, the gap between germline ends came to 8 bases. Written as DNA, the CDR3 is TGTGCCTGGAGTCCCGGGTTCTCCTACGAGCAGTACTTC. It translates to CAWSPGFSYEQYF.

This clonotype was counted only a few times. The chain joins TRBV5-1 to TRBJ1-4, with D uncertain. The CDR3 has 15 amino acids. Germline V gives CDR1 SGHRS, CDR2 YFSETQ. Trimming took 3 bases from V and 0 from J, leaving 9 bases between them. The CDR3 loop reads CASSSRSATNEKLFF. CDR3 DNA sequence: TGCGCCAGCAGCTCCAGGAGTGCAACTAATGAAAAACTGTTTTTT.

The rearrangement links TRBV27 to TRBJ2-2; 10 bases align to TRBD2. This CDR3 contains 17 residues. Trimming took 0 bases from V and 0 from J; bases not matched to a gene: 1. Germline V gene data show CDR1 as MNHEY and CDR2 as SMNVEV (reference sequence). CDR3 sequence (DNA): TGTGCCAGCAGTTTATCTAGCGGGGGGACGAACACCGGGGAGCTGTTTTTT. Translating gives CASSLSSGGTNTGELFF.

This sequence joins TRBV3-1 and TRBJ2-7, with TRBD2 matching over 8 bases. This CDR3 region has 17 residues. V dropped 5 bases and J dropped 7; count of bases not matched to a gene: 19. From germline, CDR1 is LGHDT and CDR2 YNNKEL (reference sequence). The CDR3 DNA is TGTGCCAGCAGCAAAATAACCCGGACTAGCCGAGGGAATGAGCAGTACTTC. It translates to CASSKITRTSRGNEQYF.

This clonotype occurred many times. This chain connects TRBV24-1 to TRBJ2-7; 11 bases match TRBD2. Germline V gene lookup returns CDR1 KGHDR and CDR2 SFDVKD. V was pared by 5 bases and J by 4 bases, with 0 bases of the junction left unmatched. This CDR3 comprises 13 residues. The CDR3 protein is CATSGTSGYEQYF. The CDR3 nucleotides read TGTGCCACCAGTGGGACTAGCGGGTACGAGCAGTACTTC.

This clonotype was counted a few times. The chain joins TRBV28 to TRBJ2-7, with 8 bases identical to TRBD1. This CDR3 has 14 amino acids. Trimming removed 3 bases from V and 3 bases from J; junction bases left unmatched: 4. CDR1 is MDHEN, CDR2 SYDVKM, per germline. CDR3 DNA: TGTGCCAGCAGTTTTGCAGGGGGCCGCTACGAGCAGTACTTC. Translated, it gives CASSFAGGRYEQYF.

V gene TRBV6-2 or TRBV6-3 combines with J gene TRBJ1-6, with TRBD1 identical over 12 bases. This CDR3 spans 14 amino acids. The trim removed 7 bases at V and 10 bases at J, leaving 5 bases unmatched. From germline, CDR1 is MNHEY and CDR2 SVGEGT. The CDR3 region has the DNA TGTGCCAGCACGGGACAGGGGGCTCGGTCACCCCTCCACTTT. It encodes CASTGQGARSPLHF.

The chain links TRBV20-1 to TRBJ2-7; TRBD1 aligns across 9 bases. Germline lookup yields CDR1 DFQATT and CDR2 SNEGSKA (reference sequence). The trim removed 3 bases at V and 6 bases at J, leaving 9 bases unmatched. CDR3 length equals 14 residues. The CDR3 loop is CSASWPQGAGEQYF. DNA for the CDR3: TGCAGTGCTAGTTGGCCACAGGGGGCTGGCGAGCAGTACTTC.

This clonotype was seen at least ten times. This chain joins TRBV3-1 and TRBJ2-2; D not resolved. CDR1 is LGHDT, CDR2 YNNKEL, per germline (reference sequence). The V end was cut by 3 bases, the J end by 6 bases, with 8 bases between. This CDR3 contains 13 residues. The CDR3 DNA sequence: TGTGCCAGCAGCCAGGTTAGGTCCGGGGAGCTGTTTTTT. Protein: CASSQVRSGELFF.

The chain has TRBV12-3 or TRBV12-4 and TRBJ2-5; tentatively, D is TRBD1 (6 bases). V was pared by 4 bases and J by 11 bases, with 26 bases between. This CDR3 region has 16 residues. The DNA for the CDR3 is TGTGCCAGCAGTTCCGAGTACAAACAGGGAGTCAATGAGCAGTACTTC. It encodes CASSSEYKQGVNEQYF.

As concerns this clonotype: This may be a read error, as it is one base from a much larger clone. The chain recombines TRBV9 with TRBJ2-3, with 10 bases lining up with TRBD2. Germline loops: CDR1 SGDLS, CDR2 YYNGEE. The length of the CDR3 is 14 residues. The J segment lost 6 bases and the V segment lost 3 bases, leaving 4 bases of the junction unmatched. As DNA, the CDR3 is TGTGCCAGCAGCGAAGGACTAGCGGCGGATACGCAGTATTTT. As protein: CASSEGLAADTQYF.

As regards this clonotype: Its ends do not fully match the called genes, so a read error is possible. The chain carries TRBV7-7 and TRBJ2-2, with D perhaps given as TRBD1 or TRBD2 (6 bases each). The CDR3 sequence is 15 residues long. Germline values: CDR1 SSHAT, CDR2 FNYEAQ (reference sequence). The CDR3 DNA follows: TGTGCTAGCAGCCCCGAGGGGGGCGCGGGCGGGGAGCTGTTTTTT. Translated: CASSPEGGAGGELFF.

This clonotype occurred many times. This sequence may be a read error, since a much larger clone differs from it by one base. The genes are TRBV4-2 and TRBJ2-5, with a tentative D call TRBD2 (6 bases). This CDR3 is built from 14 residues. The germline gives CDR1 LGHNA, CDR2 YNFKEQ. Between the trimmed V and J ends, which lost 7 bases and 11 bases, there was a span of 23 bases. The DNA of the CDR3 is TGTGCCAGCATGGAGACTAGGGAGATGGGTGAGCAGTACTTC. Translating it yields CASMETREMGEQYF.

The chain is built from TRBV9 and TRBJ2-3; 10 bases line up with TRBD2. V shed 0 bases, J shed 4 bases, and the junction held 8 bases outside the gene matches. From germline, CDR1 is SGDLS and CDR2 YYNGEE. This CDR3 comprises 17 residues. CDR3 DNA sequence: TGTGCCAGCAGCGTAGGACTCACTAGCGGGGCTTCAGATACGCAGTATTTT. It codes for CASSVGLTSGASDTQYF.

In its sample, this clonotype was seen many times. The CDR3 nucleotides read TGCAGCGTTGGGCGCAATCATGGCTACACCTTC. Amino acid sequence: CSVGRNHGYTF. The J gene is TRBJ1-2, the V gene TRBV29-1; D is unresolved. The ends were cut back, 4 bases at V and 6 bases at J, with 9 bases in the middle. CDR1 SQVTM and CDR2 ANQGSEA come from the germline V gene. This CDR3 is 11 amino acids long.

Concerning this clonotype: A read error may account for a junction end that differs from germline. The chain links TRBV6-2 or TRBV6-3 to TRBJ2-7; TRBD2 might be the D (5 bases). Looked up from germline, CDR1 is MNHEY and CDR2 is SVGEGT. The CDR3 loop spans 14 amino acids. The CDR3 is CAGSTREILYEQYF. In DNA form, the CDR3 reads TGTGCCGGCAGTACTCGGGAAATTTTGTACGAGCAGTACTTC.

The sample holds a few counts of this clonotype. V is TRBV10-3 and J is TRBJ2-5; D possibly corresponds to TRBD2 (5 bases). Between the trimmed V and J ends, which lost 8 bases and 3 bases, there was a span of 16 bases. CDR1 and CDR2 (germline): ENHRY, SYGVKD. This CDR3 has 14 amino acids. CDR3 nucleotides: TGTGCCATCTCGGACGGGCGGCGGGAAGAGACCCAGTACTTC. This codes for CAISDGRREETQYF.

V and J are TRBV29-1 and TRBJ1-6; 8 bases are a match to TRBD1. Trimming took 5 bases from V and 10 from J; bases not matched to a gene: 7. Germline CDR1 is SQVTM and CDR2 is ANQGSEA. The CDR3 is 13 amino acids. In nucleotides, the CDR3 is TGCAGCGTTCTGACAGGGGAAGGCTCACCCCTCCACTTT. Translation: CSVLTGEGSPLHF.

This clonotype has only a few counts. V is TRBV6-2 or TRBV6-3 and J is TRBJ2-3; 7 positions agree with TRBD1. Germline CDR1 MNHEY, CDR2 SVGEGT. J was trimmed by 1 base and V by 6 bases; bases with no gene match: 4. The CDR3 spans 14 residues. DNA of the CDR3: TGTGCCAGCAGGGACGACAGGGGCACAGATACGCAGTATTTT. Protein sequence: CASRDDRGTDTQYF.

This rearrangement joins TRBV25-1 to TRBJ2-7; unclear D gene. The CDR3 has 11 amino acids. V was cut by 8 bases and J by 7 bases, with 12 bases left in between. Per the germline V gene, CDR1 is MGHDK and CDR2 is SYGVNS. This CDR3 is CASGLSSEQYF. Here the CDR3 DNA reads TGTGCCAGCGGATTGTCGAGTGAGCAGTACTTC.

The chain couples TRBV5-1 to TRBJ2-7; 7 bases line up with TRBD1. After removal of 4 bases from V and 3 bases from J, the junction contained 7 bases not matched to a gene. Germline V lookup: CDR1 SGHRS, CDR2 YFSETQ. CDR3 size: 14 residues. The CDR3: CASSPWTGNYEQYF. CDR3 DNA: TGCGCCAGCAGCCCCTGGACAGGAAACTACGAGCAGTACTTC.

Notes on this clonotype: A read error may produce the germline difference seen at one junction end. This sequence joins TRBV14 and TRBJ2-7, with TRBD1 identical over 7 bases. The germline V gene has CDR1 SGHDN and CDR2 FVKESK. The CDR3 runs 16 residues. The CDR3, as DNA: TGTGCCGGCAGCAACCGGACAGGACGCTACGCCTACGAGCAGTACTTC. It specifies CAGSNRTGRYAYEQYF. Full variable domain (outside the CDR3, taken from reference TRBV14 and TRBJ2-7): EAGVTQFPSHSVIEKGQTVTLRCDPISGHDNLYWYRRVMGKEIKFLLHFVKESKQDESGMPNNRFLAERTGGTYSTLKVQPAELEDSGVYFCAGSNRTGRYAYEQYFGPGTRLTVT.

The V call is TRBV29-1, the J call TRBJ1-1, with TRBD1 matching 9 bases. The CDR3 runs 14 residues. The V and J ends lost 7 bases and 2 bases, in that order; junction bases with no gene match: 8. Germline V gene sequence: CDR1 SQVTM, CDR2 ANQGSEA. The CDR3 sequence is CSANRGRGNTEAFF. CDR3 nucleotides: TGCAGCGCAAACAGGGGGCGCGGAAACACTGAAGCTTTCTTT.

The chain links TRBV6-1 to TRBJ1-2; D may be TRBD1 (6 bases). V was shortened by 1 base and J by 8 bases, with 11 bases between the two germline ends. The CDR3 runs to 13 residues. Germline CDR1 is MNHNS and CDR2 is SASEGT. The CDR3 bases are TGTGCCAGCAGTGAAGAACAGGGAGGCGGCTACACCTTC. Translation: CASSEEQGGGYTF.

This clonotype has just one count. The chain uses TRBV5-4 and TRBJ2-3; TRBD1 aligns across 7 bases. Germline V gene lookup returns CDR1 SGHNT and CDR2 YYREEE (reference sequence). V lost 4 bases and J lost 4; bases outside the gene matches: 9. This CDR3 spans 15 amino acids. The CDR3 region is CASSLGQLIADTQYF. The CDR3 DNA follows: TGTGCCAGCAGCCTGGGACAGCTAATCGCAGATACGCAGTATTTT.

This clonotype was picked up many times. The chain employs TRBV3-1 and TRBJ2-7; D is unclear. Trimming removed 1 base from V and 2 bases from J, with 6 bases in between. This CDR3 has 13 amino acids. Per the germline V gene, CDR1 is LGHDT and CDR2 is YNNKEL (reference sequence). CDR3 residues: CASSQGITYEQYF. For the CDR3, the DNA is TGTGCCAGCAGCCAAGGCATTACCTACGAGCAGTACTTC.

The V gene is TRBV6-5, the J gene TRBJ1-4; no reliable D call. The CDR3 runs 16 residues. Germline V gives CDR1 MNHEY, CDR2 SVGAGI. Trimming removed 5 bases at V and 3 bases at J, with 16 bases between. CDR3 in amino acids: CASSTRAPRANEKLFF. CDR3 coding DNA: TGTGCCAGCAGTACCCGGGCCCCTCGGGCTAATGAAAAACTGTTTTTT.

In regard to this clonotype: A much larger clonotype is one base distant, so this may be a read error. This chain joins TRBV6-2 or TRBV6-3 and TRBJ2-5; the match to TRBD2 covers 9 bases. CDR3 size: 15 residues. Germline V gene sequence: CDR1 MNHEY, CDR2 SVGEGT. V gave up 8 bases and J gave up 11 bases; unmatched junction bases: 18. The CDR3: CASSVMASGTDEQYF. As DNA, the CDR3 is TGTGCCAGCTCGGTCATGGCTAGCGGGACAGATGAGCAGTACTTC.

V usage is TRBV5-1 and J usage is TRBJ2-3; D not certain. In germline, CDR1 is SGHRS, CDR2 YFSETQ. The CDR3 runs 15 residues. Trimming took 2 bases from V and 2 from J, leaving 12 bases between them. This chain's CDR3 is CASSFAEIPTDTQYF. The CDR3 DNA follows: TGCGCCAGCAGCTTTGCGGAAATCCCCACAGATACGCAGTATTTT.

The chain recombines TRBV4-3 with TRBJ2-7, with TRBD2 identical over 12 bases. Trimming removed 3 bases from V and 5 bases from J; junction bases left unmatched: 14. The length of the CDR3 is 18 residues. Germline V gene lookup returns CDR1 LGHNA and CDR2 YSLEER. The CDR3 reads CASSQGLAGGGPYNEQYF. The CDR3, as DNA: TGCGCCAGCAGCCAGGGCCTAGCGGGAGGGGGCCCCTACAACGAGCAGTACTTC.